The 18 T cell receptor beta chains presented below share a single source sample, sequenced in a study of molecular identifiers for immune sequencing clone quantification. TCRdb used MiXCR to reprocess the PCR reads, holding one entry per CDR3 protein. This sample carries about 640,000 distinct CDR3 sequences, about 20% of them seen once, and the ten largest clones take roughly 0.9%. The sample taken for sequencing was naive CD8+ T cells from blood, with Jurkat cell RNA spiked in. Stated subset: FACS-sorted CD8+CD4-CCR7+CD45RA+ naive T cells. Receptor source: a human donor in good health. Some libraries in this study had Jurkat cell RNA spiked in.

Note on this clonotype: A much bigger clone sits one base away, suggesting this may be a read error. As DNA, the CDR3 is TGTGCCAGCAGCCCCACGGGGGGGGTCGGTGAAAAACTGTTTTTT. As protein: CASSPTGGVGEKLFF. V gene TRBV6-5 combines with J gene TRBJ1-4; D perhaps matches TRBD1 (5 bases). CDR1 is MNHEY, CDR2 SVGAGI, per germline. The V and J ends lost 6 bases and 7 bases respectively, with 18 bases between them. CDR3 length: 15 residues.

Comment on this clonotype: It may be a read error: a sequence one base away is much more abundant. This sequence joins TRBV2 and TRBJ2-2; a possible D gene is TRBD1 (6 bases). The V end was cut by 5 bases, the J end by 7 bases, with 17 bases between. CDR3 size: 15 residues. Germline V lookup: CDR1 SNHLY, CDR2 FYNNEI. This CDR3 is CASSPDRIESGELFF. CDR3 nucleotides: TGTGCCAGCAGTCCCGACAGGATAGAGAGCGGGGAGCTGTTTTTT.

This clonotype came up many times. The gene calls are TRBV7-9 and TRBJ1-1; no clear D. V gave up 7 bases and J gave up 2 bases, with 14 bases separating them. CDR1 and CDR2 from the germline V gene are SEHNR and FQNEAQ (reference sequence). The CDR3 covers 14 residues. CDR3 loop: CASKLGSSNTEAFF. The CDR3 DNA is TGTGCCAGCAAGTTGGGGTCCAGTAACACTGAAGCTTTCTTT.

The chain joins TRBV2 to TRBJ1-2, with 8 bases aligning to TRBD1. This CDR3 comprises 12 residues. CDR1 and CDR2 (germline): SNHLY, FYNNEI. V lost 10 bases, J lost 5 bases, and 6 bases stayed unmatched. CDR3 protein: CANDRGGYGYTF. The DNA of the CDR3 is TGTGCCAACGACAGGGGAGGGTATGGCTACACCTTC.

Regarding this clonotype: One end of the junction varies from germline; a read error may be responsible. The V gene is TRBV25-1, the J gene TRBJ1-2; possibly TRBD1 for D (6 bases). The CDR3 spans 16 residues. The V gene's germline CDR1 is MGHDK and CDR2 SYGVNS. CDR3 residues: CASSESGGSLSYDYTF. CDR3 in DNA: TGTGCCAGCAGTGAATCTGGGGGCAGTCTGTCCTATGACTACACCTTC.

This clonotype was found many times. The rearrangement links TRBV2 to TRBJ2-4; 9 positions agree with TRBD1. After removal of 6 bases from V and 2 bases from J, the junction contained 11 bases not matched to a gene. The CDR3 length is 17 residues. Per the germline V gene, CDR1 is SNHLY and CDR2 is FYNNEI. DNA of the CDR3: TGTGCCAGCAGACCCCCCGGACAGGGGATTACCAAAAACATTCAGTACTTC. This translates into CASRPPGQGITKNIQYF.

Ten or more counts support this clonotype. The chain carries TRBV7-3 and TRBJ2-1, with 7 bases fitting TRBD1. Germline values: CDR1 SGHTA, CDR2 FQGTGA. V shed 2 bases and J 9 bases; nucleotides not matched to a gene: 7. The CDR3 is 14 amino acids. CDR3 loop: CASSLDAGGREQFF. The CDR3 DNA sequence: TGTGCCAGCAGCTTAGACGCAGGGGGACGTGAGCAGTTCTTC.

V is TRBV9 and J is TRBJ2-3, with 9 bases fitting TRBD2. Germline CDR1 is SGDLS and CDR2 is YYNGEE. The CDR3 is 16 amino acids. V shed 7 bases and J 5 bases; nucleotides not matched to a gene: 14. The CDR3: CASSQGGRGGQDTQYF. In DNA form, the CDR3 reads TGTGCCAGCTCTCAGGGGGGGCGGGGGGGCCAAGATACGCAGTATTTT.

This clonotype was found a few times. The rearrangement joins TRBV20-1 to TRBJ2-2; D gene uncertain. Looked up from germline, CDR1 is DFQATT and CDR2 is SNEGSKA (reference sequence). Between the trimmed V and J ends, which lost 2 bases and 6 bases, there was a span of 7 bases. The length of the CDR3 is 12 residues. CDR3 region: CSARLGSGELFF. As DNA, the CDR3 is TGCAGTGCTAGACTTGGGTCCGGGGAGCTGTTTTTT.

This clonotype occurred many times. CDR3: CSLRGTGGTDTQYF. The DNA for the CDR3 is TGCAGCTTGCGCGGGACAGGAGGTACAGATACGCAGTATTTT. The rearrangement joins TRBV29-1 to TRBJ2-3; 8 bases agree with TRBD1. The CDR3 has 14 amino acids. Germline loops: CDR1 SQVTM, CDR2 ANQGSEA. The trim removed 8 bases at V and 3 bases at J, leaving 10 bases unmatched.

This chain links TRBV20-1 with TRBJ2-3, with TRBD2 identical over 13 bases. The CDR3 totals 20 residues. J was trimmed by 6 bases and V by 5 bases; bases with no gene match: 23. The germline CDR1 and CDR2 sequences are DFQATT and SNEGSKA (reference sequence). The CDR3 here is CSAPGLHIGTSGAWGDTQYF. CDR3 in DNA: TGCAGTGCTCCCGGTCTTCATATCGGGACTAGCGGGGCCTGGGGGGATACGCAGTATTTT.

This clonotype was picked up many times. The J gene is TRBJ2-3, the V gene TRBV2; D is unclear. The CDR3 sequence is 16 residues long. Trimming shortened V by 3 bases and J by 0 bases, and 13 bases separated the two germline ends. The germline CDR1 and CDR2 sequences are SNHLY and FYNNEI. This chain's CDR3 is CASSEGWGSSTDTQYF. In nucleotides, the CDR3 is TGTGCCAGCAGTGAGGGGTGGGGTTCTAGCACAGATACGCAGTATTTT.

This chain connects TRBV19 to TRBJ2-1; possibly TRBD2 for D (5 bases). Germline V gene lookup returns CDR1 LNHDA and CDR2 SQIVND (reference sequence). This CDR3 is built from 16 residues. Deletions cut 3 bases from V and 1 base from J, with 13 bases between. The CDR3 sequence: CASSISRVRSYNEQFF. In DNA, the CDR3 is TGTGCCAGTAGTATCTCGAGGGTTAGGTCCTACAATGAGCAGTTCTTC.

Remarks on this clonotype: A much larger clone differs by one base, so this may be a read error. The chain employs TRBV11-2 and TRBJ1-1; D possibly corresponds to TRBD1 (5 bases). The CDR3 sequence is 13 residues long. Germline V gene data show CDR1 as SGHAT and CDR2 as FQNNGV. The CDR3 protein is CASSFSWGTGAFF. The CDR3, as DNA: TGTGCCAGCAGCTTCAGCTGGGGCACTGGAGCTTTCTTT.

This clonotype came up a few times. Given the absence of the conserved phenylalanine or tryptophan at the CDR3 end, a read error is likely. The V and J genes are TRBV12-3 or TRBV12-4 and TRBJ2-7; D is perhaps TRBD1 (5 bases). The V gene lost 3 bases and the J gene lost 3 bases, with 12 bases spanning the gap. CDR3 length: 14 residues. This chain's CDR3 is CASSFTGALYEQYL. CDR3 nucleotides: TGTGCCAGCAGTTTCACTGGGGCCCTCTACGAGCAGTACCTC.

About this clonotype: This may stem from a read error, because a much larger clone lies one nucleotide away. The CDR3 loop is CASSFSGSLHEQSF. For the CDR3, the DNA is TGTGCCAGCAGCTTTTCCGGGAGCCTCCATGAGCAGTCCTTC. The V gene is TRBV7-6, the J gene TRBJ2-1; D may be TRBD2 (6 bases). In germline, CDR1 is SGHVS, CDR2 FNYEAQ. CDR3 length: 14 amino acids.

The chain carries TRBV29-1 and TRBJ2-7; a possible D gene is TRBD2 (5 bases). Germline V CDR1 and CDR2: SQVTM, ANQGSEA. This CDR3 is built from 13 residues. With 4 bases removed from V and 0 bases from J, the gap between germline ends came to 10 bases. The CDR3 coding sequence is TGCAGCGTTGTCTATGACTACTCCTACGAGCAGTACTTC. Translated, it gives CSVVYDYSYEQYF.

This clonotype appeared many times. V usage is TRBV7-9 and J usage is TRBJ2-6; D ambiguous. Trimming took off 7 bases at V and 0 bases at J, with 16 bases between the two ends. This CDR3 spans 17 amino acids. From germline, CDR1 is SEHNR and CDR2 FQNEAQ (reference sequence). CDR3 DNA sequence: TGTGCCAGCAACGACTCCGACGGAGACTCTGGGGCCAACGTCCTGACTTTC. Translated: CASNDSDGDSGANVLTF.